This record concerns one TCR beta chain sequence. The data were obtained in a study of T cell responses to AZD1222 COVID-19 vaccine. Sequenced by immunoSEQ multiplex PCR; TCRdb stores in-frame clones only, minus some. The data contain over 100,000 clones, approximately 90% of them singletons. Trimming cost V 10 bases and J 7 bases, with 29 bases left between them. The germline V gene encodes CDR1 MNHEY and CDR2 SMNVEV (reference sequence). The length of the CDR3 is 18 residues. Sequencing was performed on peripheral blood, taken on day 0 of AZD1222 vaccination. The clonotype was recovered from an adult in good health. V and J are TRBV27 and TRBJ1-6; maybe TRBD1 (5 bases). In DNA, the CDR3 is TGTGCCAACCCCCCGGGGCAGGGTGAGGGTATTAGGAATTCACCCCTCCACTTT. This codes for CANPPGQGEGIRNSPLHF.